One T cell receptor beta chain is described in this entry. The target of this receptor is not known. Base qualities are not provided; no much larger clone lies one nucleotide away. The data are from a study of shared T cell receptors in the human thymus (dated by TCRdb to 2020 to 2022). Regarding the complete study: The study investigated the way shared, self-reactive T-cell receptor alpha chains are produced in the human thymus.

Library construction relied on the immunoSEQ multiplex PCR assay. Sourced from immuneACCESS, this table was stored by TCRdb with only in-frame sequences that have V and J called. A share of the clones is absent; for the studies checked, an unresolved V gene accounts for under half, and the remainder has no known explanation. For this sample the table gives under 850,000 clones, of which around nine tenths were detected only once. The ten largest clones take up 0.0085% to 0.012% of the sample. Including cysteine and phenylalanine, the CDR3 has 12 amino acids. The read is trimmed to its CDR3 DNA, 36 bases read in frame from base 1. The germline V gene sets CDR1 to SGHTA and CDR2 to FQGNSA. Relative to germline, V is 3 bases shorter and J is 4 bases shorter, with 4 bases between their ends. This sample also appeared in a second study, on human thymus T cells. As the second publication notes: In Finland, the donors were immunologically healthy infants who were having open corrective cardiac surgery for congenital heart defects. Thymus tissue was collected as surgical resects that were removed during corrective cardiac surgery. V and J gene segment usage appeared biased in both thymic and peripheral blood repertoires. The related research found that thymic TCR repertoires overlapped highly between unrelated individuals. The study characterized TCR alpha and beta repertoires from seven to nine infant thymus samples and four related peripheral blood samples. Donor ages ranging from about 7 to 250 days were recorded, and more than five male and two female infants were included in the cohort. Thymocytes were mechanically released from the tissue and were stored as pellets of roughly 9.5-30 million cells at -70 degrees C. A QIAsymphony instrument was used to extract genomic DNA from the frozen cell pellets. Using the immunoSEQ multiplex PCR assay, the TCRB and TCRAD loci were amplified from a standardized quantity of quality-controlled genomic DNA. Amplicons spanned the V(D)J region at a length sufficient to cover the CDR3 and identify V and J genes. The amplicons were sequenced on an Illumina platform via the commercial immunoSEQ service. Primer bias and sequencing errors were corrected using previously described methods, and TCRAD and TCRB definitions followed the IMGT database. immunoSEQ Analyzer 3.0 and VDJTools were used for repertoire analysis, which covered basic statistics, V/J segment usage, diversity estimates, rarefaction and pairwise overlap. To estimate diversity, the Chao1, ChaoE, Efron-Thisted, Shannon and inverse Simpson indices were applied, and diversity was also estimated on datasets down-sampled to the smallest sample. Repertoire overlap used strict matching of CDR3 nucleotide sequence, V gene and J gene, with Jaccard-based multidimensional scaling clustering. On average, thymus samples gave 750,000 to 950,000 unique TCRB clonotypes, whereas blood samples gave about 84,000.

Sequencing input: thymocytes. The receptor was isolated from a boy under two years old with a congenital heart defect. Donor details come from another sample of the same person, matched by shared clones. Rearrangement joined TRBV7-2 to TRBJ1-5, with an unclear D gene assignment. Read as DNA, the sequence is TGTGCCAGCAGCTTCCTGAATCAGCCCCAGCATTTT. This sequence encodes CASSFLNQPQHF. With all but the CDR3 taken from the reference TRBV7-2 and TRBJ1-5 genes, the full variable domain is: GAGVSQSPSNKVTEKGKDVELRCDPISGHTALYWYRQSLGQGLEFLIYFQGNSAPDKSGLPSDRFSAERTGGSVSTLTIQRTQQEDSAVYLCASSFLNQPQHFGDGTRLSIL.